Described below is a single T cell receptor beta chain sequence and its context. This record comes from a study of blood T cell repertoires in COVID-19. Study information: Spain, Italy and the United States supplied samples that represented acute and convalescent COVID-19. Sources were T cells, B-cell-depleted T cells, or PBMCs; the material itself was cDNA or gDNA.

The CDR3 totals 14 residues. Germline-derived CDR1 and CDR2 are KGHDR and SFDVKD. Between the trimmed V and J ends, which lost 3 bases and 6 bases, there was a span of 13 bases. Only in-frame clones appear in the TCRdb table, and some are missing; sequencing was by immunoSEQ multiplex PCR. This table holds 110,000 or so clones, 80% to 90% found once. This TCR came from a woman aged 45 to 65 with acute or convalescent COVID-19. Sequenced sample: peripheral blood. The rearrangement uses TRBV24-1 and TRBJ1-1; D is uncertain. The CDR3 DNA sequence: TGTGCCACCAGTGATCCCAATCGGTCTGCTGAAGCTTTCTTT. Protein sequence: CATSDPNRSAEAFF.